Described below is a single T cell receptor beta chain sequence and its context. V was trimmed by 4 bases and J by 3 bases, leaving 13 bases between them. The germline V gene has CDR1 MNHEY and CDR2 SVGEGT. This CDR3 contains 14 residues. The data belong to a study of blood T cell repertoires in COVID-19. The wider study: Donors in the United States, Italy and Spain gave samples during acute or convalescent COVID-19.

Here immunoSEQ multiplex PCR was the method, and the copy in TCRdb shows in-frame clones only, minus some. In the table there are over 50,000 clones, 82% of which are singletons. The chain links TRBV6-2 or TRBV6-3 to TRBJ2-7; D is undetermined. The sample was peripheral blood. This receptor was identified in a human donor in a cohort sampled during active COVID-19. This CDR3 reads CASSSMTWVYEQYF. DNA for the CDR3: TGTGCCAGCAGTTCAATGACATGGGTCTACGAGCAGTACTTC.